This T cell receptor (beta chain) originates from a study of blood T cell repertoires in COVID-19. The overall study: Sites across the United States, Italy and Spain contributed samples from acute and convalescent COVID-19. PBMCs, B-cell-depleted T cells, or T cells provided the cDNA or gDNA that made up the material.

Followed longitudinally, the Seattle patients had been enrolled during active infection. This clone was counted only a few times. Authors' data handling: Researchers report that nucleated cell counts were estimated from reference gene primer amplification. Clones were read by immunoSEQ multiplex PCR, and TCRdb kept only the in-frame ones, dropping some. Clone size and the V and J calls come from that table; the DNA yielded D and trimming. Of approximately 290,000 clones in the sample, approximately 85% were seen once. The TCR originated in a human donor with COVID-19, enrolled during active disease. The donor label of this sample is uncertain. The sequenced sample consisted of peripheral blood.

The CDR3 spells CASRLREEKLFF. CDR3 coding DNA: TGTGCCAGTAGGCTACGGGAAGAAAAACTGTTTTTT. The V and J genes are TRBV19 and TRBJ1-4; D ambiguous. The CDR3 length is 12 residues. With 6 bases removed from V and 8 bases from J, the gap between germline ends came to 10 bases. The germline V gene has CDR1 LNHDA and CDR2 SQIVND (reference sequence).